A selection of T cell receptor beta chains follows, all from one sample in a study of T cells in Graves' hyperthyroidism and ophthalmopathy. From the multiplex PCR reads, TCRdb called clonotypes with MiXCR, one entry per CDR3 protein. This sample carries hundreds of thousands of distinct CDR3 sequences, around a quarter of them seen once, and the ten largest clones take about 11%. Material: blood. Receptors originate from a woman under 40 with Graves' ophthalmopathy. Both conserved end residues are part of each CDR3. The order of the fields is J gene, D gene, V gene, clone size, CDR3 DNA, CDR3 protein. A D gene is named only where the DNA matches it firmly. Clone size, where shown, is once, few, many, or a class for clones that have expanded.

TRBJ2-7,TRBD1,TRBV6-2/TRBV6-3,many,TGTGCCAGCAGTTACGGTTCACAGGGGATGGACCCCTACGAGCAGTACTTC,CASSYGSQGMDPYEQYF
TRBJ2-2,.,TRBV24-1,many,TGTGCCACCGCCAGGGAGGTCACCGGGGAGCTGTTTTTT,CATAREVTGELFF
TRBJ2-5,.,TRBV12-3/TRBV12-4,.,TGTGCCAGCAGTTTTCGGCAGCAAGAGACCCAGTACTTC,CASSFRQQETQYF
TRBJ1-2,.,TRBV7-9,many,TGTGCCAGCAGCCCCAGGGACGGGAATGGCTACACCTTC,CASSPRDGNGYTF
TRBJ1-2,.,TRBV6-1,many,TGTGCCAGCAGGAACGAAGGGGGCTACACCTTC,CASRNEGGYTF
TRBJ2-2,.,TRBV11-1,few,TGTGCCAGCTCCCCCGGTGGGGGCCACAGACCGAACACCGGGGAGCTGTTTTTT,CASSPGGGHRPNTGELFF
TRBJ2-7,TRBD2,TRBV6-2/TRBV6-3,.,TGTGCCAGCAGTAGGACTAGGGTCCACGAGCAGTACTTC,CASSRTRVHEQYF
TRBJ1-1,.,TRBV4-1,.,TGCGCCAGCAGCCAAAGACTAGCAATCTCCGTCTCTGAAGCTTTCTTT,CASSQRLAISVSEAFF
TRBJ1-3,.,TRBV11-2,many,TGTGCCAGCAGCTTAATTGGTGGAAACACCATATATTTT,CASSLIGGNTIYF
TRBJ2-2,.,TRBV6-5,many,TGTGCCAGCGCGTTACTAGTCACCGGGGAGCTGTTTTTT,CASALLVTGELFF
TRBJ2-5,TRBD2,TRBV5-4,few,TGTGCCAGCAGCTTTACTAGCGGGGTCGAAGAGACCCAGTACTTC,CASSFTSGVEETQYF
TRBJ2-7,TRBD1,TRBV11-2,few,TGTGCCAGCAGCTCGCCCCGGGACAGGGGAAGGGGCGAGCAGTACTTC,CASSSPRDRGRGEQYF
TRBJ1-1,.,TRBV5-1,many,TGCGCCAGCAGCTTGTACGGTCCGTGGGACACTGAAGCTTTCTTT,CASSLYGPWDTEAFF
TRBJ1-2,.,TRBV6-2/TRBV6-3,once,TGTGCCAGCAGGACGTCCTCGGCTGTAACTAACTATGGCTACACCTTC,CASRTSSAVTNYGYTF
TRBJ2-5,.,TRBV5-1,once,TGCGCCAGCAGCCTTCAGACTACACCAGAGACCCAGTACTTC,CASSLQTTPETQYF
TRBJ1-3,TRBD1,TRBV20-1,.,TGCAGTGCTCGACAGGGCGGAGGAAACACCATATATTTT,CSARQGGGNTIYF
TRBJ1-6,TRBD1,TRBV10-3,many,TGTGCCATCAGCCGACAGGGGGACGACGATTCACCCCTCCACTTT,CAISRQGDDDSPLHF
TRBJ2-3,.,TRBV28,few,TGTGCCAGCAGTTTAAGGAGGGGAAGGGTTACAGATACGCAGTATTTT,CASSLRRGRVTDTQYF
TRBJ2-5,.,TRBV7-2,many,TGTGCCAGCAGCTTAGCGTCGGCGGCGCTTGGGACCCAGTACTTC,CASSLASAALGTQYF
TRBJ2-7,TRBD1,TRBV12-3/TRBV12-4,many,TGTGCCAGCAGCCGACAGGGTTTATCCTACGAGCAGTACTTC,CASSRQGLSYEQYF
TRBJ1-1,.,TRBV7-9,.,TGTGCCAGCAGCCTTCGGACTCTACTGAACACTGAAGCTTTCTTT,CASSLRTLLNTEAFF
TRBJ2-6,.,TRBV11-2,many,TGTGCCAGCAGCTTAGGCCCAGGGACCGTATCTGGGGCCAACGTCCTGACTTTC,CASSLGPGTVSGANVLTF
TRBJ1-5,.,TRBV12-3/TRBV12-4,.,TGTGCCACCAGGAGCAGAAATCAGCCCCAGCATTTT,CATRSRNQPQHF
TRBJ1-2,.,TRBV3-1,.,TGTGCCAGCAGCCATCTTACACAAAACTATGGCTACACCTTC,CASSHLTQNYGYTF
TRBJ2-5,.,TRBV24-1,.,TGTGCCACCAGTGATTTGGGGGCCGCGGGAGAGACCCAGTACTTC,CATSDLGAAGETQYF
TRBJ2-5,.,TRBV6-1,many,TGTGCCAGCAGTAATCAATGGACCCAGTACTTC,CASSNQWTQYF
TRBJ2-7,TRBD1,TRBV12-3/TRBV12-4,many,TGTGCCAGCAGTGCCCGGACAGGGACACTCGACGAGCAGTACTTC,CASSARTGTLDEQYF
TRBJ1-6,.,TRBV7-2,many,TGCGGGTCGGGGGGACTCTATAATTCACCCCTCCACTTT,CGSGGLYNSPLHF